The 16 T cell receptor beta chains listed next were all sequenced from one sample in a study of T cells in women clearing cervical HPV infection. Profiled with immunoSEQ multiplex PCR; TCRdb holds only in-frame clones, not every one. The sample table includes tens of thousands of clones. Input material: blood buffy coat. These receptors came from a woman aged 18 to 69 with a cervical HPV16 infection that either progressed to CIN3+ or cleared (not recorded which).

Comments on this clone: At one end the junction does not follow the germline gene, possibly because of a read error. The read terminates 3 residues ahead of where the CDR3 ends, so the germline J gene completes it. The gene calls are TRBV20-1 and TRBJ1-3; D unresolved. Looked up from germline, CDR1 is DFQATT and CDR2 is SNEGSKA (reference sequence). The CDR3 has 12 residues. The covered CDR3 bases are TGCAGTGCCTTGGACTCTGGAAACACA. This gives the protein CSALDSGNT. The CDR3 as a whole reads CSALDSGNTIYF.

The part of the CDR3 DNA that was read is TGCGCCAGCAGCTTTGATGGACAGGCAGGGGGTGAA. Translation gives CASSFDGQAGGE. From start to end, the CDR3 is CASSFDGQAGGEAFF. The J gene is TRBJ1-1, the V gene TRBV5-1, with 7 bases lining up with TRBD1. Read coverage stops 3 residues before the CDR3 terminus; the germline J gene supplies the remainder. The CDR3 is made up of 15 amino acids. J gave up 7 bases and V 2 bases, and 11 bases lay outside the gene matches. Germline V gives CDR1 SGHRS, CDR2 YFSETQ.

The CDR3 reads CASSRGRATDTQYF. The DNA read from the CDR3 is TGTGCCAGCAGTCGCGGGAGGGCCACAGATACG. The chain couples TRBV6-2 or TRBV6-3 to TRBJ2-3; 9 bases line up with TRBD2. From the germline J gene comes the end of the CDR3, since the read stops 3 residues before it. V dropped 5 bases and J dropped 2; count of bases not matched to a gene: 2. Germline loops: CDR1 MNHEY, CDR2 SVGEGT. CDR3 size: 14 residues.

With regard to this clone: From the germline J gene comes the end of the CDR3, since the read stops 3 residues before it. The V gene is TRBV28, the J gene TRBJ2-3; TRBD2 aligns across 10 bases. V dropped 5 bases and J dropped 3; count of bases not matched to a gene: 2. The CDR3 loop spans 14 amino acids. CDR1 and CDR2 (germline): MDHEN, SYDVKM. The CDR3 DNA, read in part, is TGTGCCAGCAGTATAGCGGGAGGAACAGATACG. Amino acid sequence: CASSIAGGTDT. In full, the CDR3 reads CASSIAGGTDTQYF. The variable domain in full, with the rest retrieved from reference TRBV28 and TRBJ2-3, is DVKVTQSSRYLVKRTGEKVFLECVQDMDHENMFWYRQDPGLGLRLIYFSYDVKMKEKGDIPEGYSVSREKKERFSLILESASTNQTSMYLCASSIAGGTDTQYFGPGTRLTVL.

A word on this clone: The sequence runs out 3 residues before the end of the CDR3; the remainder is reconstructed from the germline J gene. V is TRBV6-1 and J is TRBJ1-2; 7 positions agree with TRBD1. Germline CDR1 is MNHNS and CDR2 is SASEGT. The CDR3 is 15 residues long. The DNA read from the CDR3 is TGTGCCAGCAGTGAAGATGAGGGGGCGGTAAATGAC. Protein: CASSEDEGAVND. The full CDR3 protein is CASSEDEGAVNDYTF.

A remark on this clone: The read stops 3 residues short of the end of the CDR3; the missing end is completed from the germline J gene. The J gene is TRBJ1-1, the V gene TRBV20-1; 11 bases map to TRBD1. This CDR3 contains 16 residues. CDR1 and CDR2 (germline): DFQATT, SNEGSKA (reference sequence). J was trimmed by 0 bases and V by 6 bases; bases with no gene match: 9. CDR3 bases read: TGCAGTGCCCGGGACAGGGGGGGACCTTTGAACACTGAA. Translated, it gives CSARDRGGPLNTE. The CDR3 as a whole reads CSARDRGGPLNTEAFF.

About this clone itself: The read falls 3 residues short of the CDR3 end, and the missing part is taken from the germline J gene. This chain connects TRBV7-2 to TRBJ2-3; D gene unclear. Looked up from germline, CDR1 is SGHTA and CDR2 is FQGNSA. The V end was cut by 5 bases, the J end by 1 base, with 13 bases between. The CDR3 is 15 amino acids. Here the CDR3 reads CASSALTRGTDTQYF. The CDR3 bases that were read are TGTGCCAGCAGCGCACTCACAAGGGGCACAGATACG.

As concerns this clone: The read ends 3 residues shy of where the CDR3 ends; the end is completed using the germline J gene. This sequence joins TRBV18 and TRBJ2-3; 7 bases fit TRBD1. The CDR3 is 14 amino acids. The germline gives CDR1 KGHSH, CDR2 LQKENI. The sequenced CDR3 bases are TGTGCCAGCTCGGGGACAGACAGCAATCAGGCG. Translated: CASSGTDSNQA. The entire CDR3 sequence reads CASSGTDSNQAQYF.

For this clone: The read is 3 residues too short to cover the CDR3 end, so that end is filled in from the germline J gene. This rearrangement joins TRBV19 to TRBJ2-4, with D tentatively TRBD2 (5 bases). Germline-derived CDR1 and CDR2 are LNHDA and SQIVND (reference sequence). This CDR3 contains 16 residues. CDR3 protein: CASRLSDRRFDYGQYF. CDR3 DNA, as far as it was read: TGTGCCAGTAGGTTATCGGACCGCCGCTTCGACTATGGT.

As to this clone: The CDR3 goes on 3 residues after the read ends, and that part is filled in from the germline J gene. The rearrangement joins TRBV30 to TRBJ2-3; the match to TRBD1 covers 8 bases. Germline-derived CDR1 and CDR2 are GTSNPN and SVGIG (reference sequence). This CDR3 spans 15 amino acids. The CDR3 loop is CAWGKGQGPQEAQYF. The DNA read from the CDR3 is TGTGCCTGGGGAAAAGGACAGGGTCCACAAGAGGCG.

Measured by frequency, this clone is medium-sized. The read comes to an end 3 residues before the CDR3 does, leaving the germline J gene to fill in the end. The V gene is TRBV29-1, the J gene TRBJ2-7; 8 nucleotides line up with TRBD1. Germline CDR1 reads SQVTM; CDR2 reads ANQGSEA. Unmatched junction bases numbered 6, after V lost 7 bases and J lost 4 bases. There are 12 residues in the CDR3. The CDR3 sequence: CSAGRGLYEQYF. The covered CDR3 bases are TGCAGCGCAGGCAGGGGGCTTTACGAG.

The CDR3 DNA, read in part, is TGTGCCAGCAGCCAGGACTCGGGAGCAGATACG. Encoded protein: CASSQDSGADT. The full CDR3 is CASSQDSGADTQYF. The chain recombines TRBV4-2 with TRBJ2-3; tentatively, D is TRBD2 (6 bases). The read falls 3 residues short of the CDR3 end, and the missing part is taken from the germline J gene. The CDR3 consists of 14 residues. Per germline, CDR1 LGHNA and CDR2 YNFKEQ. Trimming cost V 3 bases and J 4 bases, with 11 bases left between them.

On this clone itself: The sequenced fragment ends 3 residues before the CDR3 boundary, so the rest is inferred from the germline J gene. The chain links TRBV19 to TRBJ2-1; 9 bases line up with TRBD1. J gave up 8 bases and V 4 bases, and 9 bases lay outside the gene matches. The CDR3 contains 15 residues. Germline values: CDR1 LNHDA, CDR2 SQIVND (reference sequence). The CDR3 loop is CASSKGQGVPYEQFF. Partial CDR3 DNA: TGTGCCAGTAGTAAGGGACAGGGAGTGCCATATGAG.

As for this clone: The read is 3 residues too short to cover the CDR3 end, so that end is filled in from the germline J gene. The V gene is TRBV28, the J gene TRBJ1-1, with 7 positions matching TRBD1. V dropped 2 bases and J dropped 4; count of bases not matched to a gene: 13. There are 17 residues in the CDR3. In germline, CDR1 is MDHEN, CDR2 SYDVKM. The covered CDR3 bases are TGTGCCAGCAGTTTAACCCTTAGACAGGGATTAACCACTGAA. Protein sequence: CASSLTLRQGLTTE. The CDR3 as a whole reads CASSLTLRQGLTTEAFF.

About this clone itself: The read is 3 residues too short to cover the CDR3 end, so that end is filled in from the germline J gene. The V call is TRBV19, the J call TRBJ2-2; 12 bases fit TRBD2. This CDR3 contains 17 residues. V was pared by 6 bases and J by 6 bases, with 11 bases of the junction left unmatched. The germline V gene has CDR1 LNHDA and CDR2 SQIVND (reference sequence). The CDR3 bases that were read are TGTGCCAGTAGCTCGCTATTTCTAGCGGGAGGGCCCGGGGAG. Protein: CASSSLFLAGGPGE. The complete CDR3 reads CASSSLFLAGGPGELFF.

Comment on this clone: From the germline J gene comes the end of the CDR3, since the read stops 3 residues before it. The same CDR3 is also encoded by other DNA sequences in this sample. The V gene is TRBV6-1, the J gene TRBJ1-3; D may be TRBD1 (5 bases). This CDR3 contains 16 residues. The germline V gene has CDR1 MNHNS and CDR2 SASEGT. V was clipped by 3 bases and J by 4 bases, with 16 bases between them. CDR3 amino acids: CASSDKGRVTGNTIYF. The DNA read from the CDR3 is TGTGCCAGCAGTGATAAGGGCAGGGTAACCGGAAACACC.